A single T cell receptor beta chain is shown here with its context. Its target is unknown. A sample-barcoded 5' primer and a J-beta primer mix were used in a second PCR of roughly 7 to 11 cycles. Sequencing of every sample gave 2.5 million or more CDR3-containing paired-end reads. TCRdb analysed the 5' RACE reads with MiXCR anew, one entry per CDR3 protein. The sample includes under 800,000 distinct CDR3 sequences, around 21% of them seen just once. Germline assignment: CDR1 SEHNR and CDR2 FQNEAQ (reference sequence). V lost 5 bases, J lost 4 bases, and 15 bases lay in between. This CDR3 spans 15 amino acids. This sample was included in a study of blood T cells in healthy people across ages. Study overall: About one barcoded beta molecule was captured per two T cells (by template switching). Study observations and caveats: A roughly linear age-dependent decrease characterized TCR beta diversity per million T cells.

Sequenced: blood. This chain connects TRBV7-9 to TRBJ1-5; possible D gene TRBD1, 6 bases. The origin of this receptor is a man aged 65 to 85 in good health. As DNA, the CDR3 is TGTGCCAGCAGCCTGGGGGGCAGCGATAATCAGCCCCAGCATTTT. Its protein product is CASSLGGSDNQPQHF.